The present entry profiles one TCR beta chain with its context. RNA totalling roughly 0.45 to 1 ug underwent reverse transcription with random hexamers. MiXCR, applied by TCRdb to the immunoSEQ multiplex PCR reads, yields one record per CDR3 protein. The sample lists 130,000 or so distinct CDR3 sequences, around 91% occurring once. The junction had 4 bases not matched to a gene; V was cut back by 5 bases and J by 7 bases. The CDR3 consists of 12 residues. From germline, CDR1 is GTSNPN and CDR2 SVGIG (reference sequence). The data are from a study of CD8 T cells in Susac syndrome. The clonotype comes from a human donor with multiple sclerosis. Material for sequencing was CD8+ T cells from PBMCs. The chain couples TRBV30 to TRBJ2-3; 9 nucleotides align to TRBD1. The CDR3 reads CAWAGQGHTQYF. CDR3 coding DNA: TGTGCCTGGGCGGGACAGGGTCATACGCAGTATTTT.